Following are 20 T cell receptor beta chains from one sample sequenced in a study of regulatory T cells in long-lasting Graves disease. Time point noted: persistent/refractory GD, antithyroid drugs over 5 years with positive TRAb. PBMC RNA was the source of the TCR library. To make TCR beta libraries, researchers used iRepertoire HTBI primers and Arm-PCR of CDR3 regions. MiXCR was run by TCRdb on the multiplex PCR reads, yielding one entry per CDR3 protein. The sample lists under 450,000 distinct CDR3 sequences, 20% to 30% occurring once. This sample comprised peripheral blood mononuclear cells (PBMCs), obtained when the disease was refractory, from a patient treated with antithyroid drugs. These receptors all come from a female donor with Graves disease.

This clonotype has a handful of counts. The chain combines TRBV6-1 with TRBJ1-5; D is ambiguous. This CDR3 is built from 14 residues. The germline V and J ends were trimmed by 1 base and 6 bases, with 10 bases remaining between them. CDR1 and CDR2 (germline): MNHNS, SASEGT. CDR3 DNA: TGTGCCAGCAGTGAAGGTATCCCTACTCAGCCCCAGCATTTT. Translating it yields CASSEGIPTQPQHF.

In its sample, this clonotype was seen many times. This sequence joins TRBV28 and TRBJ2-5; TRBD2 agrees at 14 bases. The CDR3 totals 17 residues. V lost 6 bases to trimming and J lost 5 bases; unmatched junction nucleotides: 11. CDR1 is MDHEN, CDR2 SYDVKM, per germline. The CDR3: CASRKTGTSGSLETQYF. The CDR3 nucleotides read TGTGCCAGCAGGAAGACCGGGACTAGCGGGAGTTTGGAGACCCAGTACTTC.

Ten or more counts support this clonotype. The rearrangement joins TRBV12-3 or TRBV12-4 to TRBJ2-7; 8 bases match TRBD1. With V trimmed by 3 bases and J by 3 bases, 4 bases remained unmatched. The CDR3 is made up of 14 amino acids. CDR3 in amino acids: CASSFQGAIYEQYF. CDR3 DNA: TGTGCCAGCAGTTTCCAGGGGGCTATCTACGAGCAGTACTTC.

The rearrangement joins TRBV14 to TRBJ2-2; 10 bases line up with TRBD1. The V gene's germline CDR1 is SGHDN and CDR2 FVKESK. The junction had 5 bases not matched to a gene; V was cut back by 4 bases and J by 6 bases. CDR3 size: 15 residues. CDR3 amino acids: CASSLDRGQSGELFF. The DNA for the CDR3 is TGTGCCAGCAGCCTCGACAGGGGGCAATCCGGGGAGCTGTTTTTT.

The V and J genes are TRBV12-3 or TRBV12-4 and TRBJ2-6; no definite D call. Trimming removed 8 bases at V and 0 bases at J, with 11 bases between. The CDR3 runs 15 residues. DNA for the CDR3: TGTGCCAGCTTCCCGAGCAGCTCTGGGGCCAACGTCCTGACTTTC. Translated, it gives CASFPSSSGANVLTF.

This clonotype has a handful of counts. The chain joins TRBV30 to TRBJ1-1; weak D call: TRBD1 (5 bases). V gave up 0 bases and J gave up 4 bases, with 12 bases separating them. CDR1 and CDR2 from the germline V gene are GTSNPN and SVGIG (reference sequence). The CDR3 length is 14 residues. CDR3 nucleotide sequence: TGTGCCTGGAGTGTACGATCAGGGTCCACTGAAGCTTTCTTT. Its protein is CAWSVRSGSTEAFF.

This chain links TRBV24-1 with TRBJ2-6; D not certain. This CDR3 spans 16 amino acids. V lost 4 bases, J lost 0 bases, and 9 bases lay in between. Germline CDR1 and CDR2: KGHDR and SFDVKD. Here the CDR3 DNA reads TGTGCCACCAGTGAGAATCACGGCTCTGGGGCCAACGTCCTGACTTTC. Amino acid sequence: CATSENHGSGANVLTF.

The chain links TRBV6-5 to TRBJ2-1, with D possibly TRBD2 on 6 matching bases. This CDR3 spans 16 amino acids. Trimming took 0 bases from V and 3 from J, leaving 12 bases between them. Germline CDR1 MNHEY, CDR2 SVGAGI. As DNA, the CDR3 is TGTGCCAGCAGTTACTCGGGAGACGGGAGCTACAATGAGCAGTTCTTC. Its protein is CASSYSGDGSYNEQFF.

V and J are TRBV9 and TRBJ2-1, with 8 bases fitting TRBD1. The V gene's germline CDR1 is SGDLS and CDR2 YYNGEE. The CDR3 runs 16 residues. With 2 bases clipped from V and 5 bases from J, the junction kept 9 bases outside the gene matches. The DNA for the CDR3 is TGTGCCAGCAGCGTGGTGGGGACAGGAATAAACAATGAGCAGTTCTTC. This encodes CASSVVGTGINNEQFF.

This clonotype came up many times. The rearrangement uses TRBV20-1 and TRBJ1-2, with 8 bases lining up with TRBD1. Germline-derived CDR1 and CDR2 are DFQATT and SNEGSKA (reference sequence). V was pared by 1 base and J by 3 bases, with 4 bases of the junction left unmatched. The length of the CDR3 is 14 residues. This CDR3 is CSARATGGDYGYTF. For the CDR3, the DNA is TGCAGTGCTAGAGCTACAGGGGGTGACTATGGCTACACCTTC.

The chain employs TRBV6-1 and TRBJ2-3, with 7 bases identical to TRBD2. V lost 6 bases to trimming and J lost 1 base; unmatched junction nucleotides: 4. The germline gives CDR1 MNHNS, CDR2 SASEGT. There are 14 residues in the CDR3. DNA for the CDR3: TGTGCCAGCAGGGCGGGAGACCGCACAGATACGCAGTATTTT. It yields the protein CASRAGDRTDTQYF.

V is TRBV28 and J is TRBJ2-5; 8 bases match TRBD2. The ends lost 5 bases at V and 5 bases at J; junction bases unmatched: 7. The CDR3 totals 14 residues. Germline V gene data show CDR1 as MDHEN and CDR2 as SYDVKM. CDR3 loop: CASSPPGGAETQYF. The CDR3 region has the DNA TGTGCCAGCAGTCCACCGGGGGGGGCTGAGACCCAGTACTTC.

A word on this clonotype: A junction end diverges from the germline sequence, so it may reflect a read error. V is TRBV15 and J is TRBJ1-5; no reliable D call. Germline lookup yields CDR1 LNHNV and CDR2 YYDKDF (reference sequence). The CDR3 totals 12 residues. As DNA, the CDR3 is TGTGCCACCAGCAGGTTAAATCAGCTCCAGCATTTT. This gives the protein CATSRLNQLQHF.

The V call is TRBV5-4, the J call TRBJ1-1, with D hard to call. Trimming took 0 bases from V and 3 from J, leaving 6 bases between them. This CDR3 is 13 amino acids long. CDR1 SGHNT and CDR2 YYREEE come from the germline V gene (reference sequence). The CDR3 loop reads CASSLDGDTEAFF. The CDR3 region has the DNA TGTGCCAGCAGCTTGGACGGAGACACTGAAGCTTTCTTT.

This clonotype was counted ten times or more. The rearrangement joins TRBV12-3 or TRBV12-4 to TRBJ1-1; TRBD1 is a possible D gene (5 bases). This CDR3 comprises 14 residues. Trimming stripped 6 bases from V and 1 base from J, with 12 bases between. CDR3 DNA sequence: TGTGCCAGCAGGCCCGGGACGGAGAACACTGAAGCTTTCTTT. Its protein is CASRPGTENTEAFF.

The J gene is TRBJ2-7, the V gene TRBV5-1; D gene ambiguous. The germline V gene encodes CDR1 SGHRS and CDR2 YFSETQ. The CDR3 totals 13 residues. V was clipped by 4 bases and J by 3 bases, with 11 bases between them. The CDR3 bases are TGCGCCAGCAGCCTCCATCCAAGCTACGAGCAGTACTTC. Its protein product is CASSLHPSYEQYF.

At least ten counts were recorded for this clonotype. The rearrangement links TRBV2 to TRBJ2-7; no reliable D call. CDR1 and CDR2 from the germline V gene are SNHLY and FYNNEI. Trimming removed 6 bases from V and 4 bases from J, with 10 bases in between. This CDR3 has 12 residues. The CDR3 coding sequence is TGTGCCAGCAGAACCCAGAGATACGAGCAGTACTTC. Translation gives CASRTQRYEQYF.

This clonotype was counted many times. V and J are TRBV2 and TRBJ1-2, with D tentatively TRBD1 (6 bases). Trimming stripped 1 base from V and 1 base from J, with 10 bases between. Germline CDR1 and CDR2: SNHLY and FYNNEI. The CDR3 covers 15 residues. CDR3 region: CASSEGTAINYGYTF. As DNA, the CDR3 is TGTGCCAGCAGTGAAGGGACAGCAATTAACTATGGCTACACCTTC.

The rearrangement uses TRBV5-6 and TRBJ2-5, with TRBD2 matching over 12 bases. Per germline, CDR1 SGHDT and CDR2 YYEEEE. The J segment lost 3 bases and the V segment lost 4 bases, leaving 10 bases of the junction unmatched. This CDR3 has 17 amino acids. The CDR3 region has the DNA TGTGCCAGCAGCGGCGGACTAGCGGGGAACTCGAAAGAGACCCAGTACTTC. Amino acids: CASSGGLAGNSKETQYF.

This clonotype was counted ten times or more. This rearrangement joins TRBV7-2 to TRBJ2-1; possibly TRBD1 for D (6 bases). The V end lost 1 base, the J end lost 2 bases, and 9 bases lay between the germline ends. Germline CDR1 and CDR2: SGHTA and FQGNSA. The CDR3 has 15 amino acids. DNA of the CDR3: TGTGCCAGCAGCTTAGTGAAGGGGGCCTACAATGAGCAGTTCTTC. Its protein product is CASSLVKGAYNEQFF.